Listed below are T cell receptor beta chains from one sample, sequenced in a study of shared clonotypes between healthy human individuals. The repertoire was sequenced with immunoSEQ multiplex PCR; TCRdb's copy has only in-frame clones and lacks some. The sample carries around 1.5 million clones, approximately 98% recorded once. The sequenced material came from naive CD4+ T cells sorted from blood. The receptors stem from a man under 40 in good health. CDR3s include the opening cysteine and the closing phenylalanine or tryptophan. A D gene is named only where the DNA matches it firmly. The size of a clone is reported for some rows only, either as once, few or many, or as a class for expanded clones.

cdr3_nt: TGCGCCAGCAGCCAAGATCTGGGGCGAAACGAGCAGTACTTC
cdr3_aa: CASSQDLGRNEQYF
v_call: TRBV4-3
clone_size: .
d_call: .
j_call: TRBJ2-7

cdr3_nt: TGCGCCAGCCGGCGAGACAGCACAGATACGCAGTATTTT
cdr3_aa: CASRRDSTDTQYF
v_call: TRBV5-1
clone_size: .
d_call: .
j_call: TRBJ2-3

cdr3_nt: TGTGCCAGCATCCTGGGGCAGGGGGCCGGCGAGCAGTACTTC
cdr3_aa: CASILGQGAGEQYF
v_call: TRBV6-1
clone_size: .
d_call: TRBD1
j_call: TRBJ2-7

cdr3_nt: TGTGCCAGCAGTTTACCGGACTACCAGGACTTCTATTCCGCAGATACGCAGTATTTT
cdr3_aa: CASSLPDYQDFYSADTQYF
v_call: TRBV28
clone_size: .
d_call: .
j_call: TRBJ2-3

cdr3_nt: TGTGCCACCTCCGGGACAGGGTTCTACGAGCAGTACTTC
cdr3_aa: CATSGTGFYEQYF
v_call: TRBV28
clone_size: .
d_call: TRBD1
j_call: TRBJ2-7

cdr3_nt: TGTGCCAGCTCACCACCGGGTGTGGAAGAGCAGTACTTC
cdr3_aa: CASSPPGVEEQYF
v_call: TRBV18
clone_size: .
d_call: .
j_call: TRBJ2-7

cdr3_nt: TGTGCCAGCAGTTCCTCGGGACTAGCGGGATCCGGGGAGCTGTTTTTT
cdr3_aa: CASSSSGLAGSGELFF
v_call: TRBV6-5
clone_size: .
d_call: TRBD2
j_call: TRBJ2-2

cdr3_nt: TGTGCCAGCAGTCCATATTCGTCGATCCGAGGAGAAAACGAGCAGTACTTC
cdr3_aa: CASSPYSSIRGENEQYF
v_call: TRBV27
clone_size: .
d_call: .
j_call: TRBJ2-7

cdr3_nt: TGCGCCAGCAGCTTGTATGGGACAGAAGCTTTAAGCACAGATACGCAGTATTTT
cdr3_aa: CASSLYGTEALSTDTQYF
v_call: TRBV5-1
clone_size: once
d_call: TRBD1
j_call: TRBJ2-3

cdr3_nt: TGCAGCGTTGACCCAGACGGGTACACTGAAGCTTTCTTT
cdr3_aa: CSVDPDGYTEAFF
v_call: TRBV29-1
clone_size: .
d_call: .
j_call: TRBJ1-1

cdr3_nt: TGTGCCAGCAGCGTAGAGAGCTGGGGATGGGAGACCCAGTACTTC
cdr3_aa: CASSVESWGWETQYF
v_call: TRBV9
clone_size: .
d_call: .
j_call: TRBJ2-5

cdr3_nt: TGTGCCAGCAGTTGGGAGCTAAATCAGCCCCAGCATTTT
cdr3_aa: CASSWELNQPQHF
v_call: TRBV28
clone_size: .
d_call: .
j_call: TRBJ1-5

cdr3_nt: TGTGCCAGCAGTTTCATCCGGGACAGGGCCCTTGGCAAAAACATTCAGTACTTC
cdr3_aa: CASSFIRDRALGKNIQYF
v_call: TRBV11-2
clone_size: .
d_call: TRBD1
j_call: TRBJ2-4

cdr3_nt: TGTGCCAGCAGCGTAGAAGGGAGTACGTACAATGAGCAGTTCTTC
cdr3_aa: CASSVEGSTYNEQFF
v_call: TRBV9
clone_size: .
d_call: .
j_call: TRBJ2-1

cdr3_nt: TGCAGCGTTGTGGTATGGGGGGCGTTTAATGAGCAGTTCTTC
cdr3_aa: CSVVVWGAFNEQFF
v_call: TRBV29-1
clone_size: .
d_call: .
j_call: TRBJ2-1

cdr3_nt: TGTGCCAGCAGTTTCCTCGGCGGGGAGCTGTTTTTT
cdr3_aa: CASSFLGGELFF
v_call: TRBV28
clone_size: .
d_call: .
j_call: TRBJ2-2

cdr3_nt: TGTGCCAGCAGTTTAACCCGGGCCTCCAACTATGGCTACACCTTC
cdr3_aa: CASSLTRASNYGYTF
v_call: TRBV27
clone_size: .
d_call: .
j_call: TRBJ1-2

cdr3_nt: TGTGCCAGCAGCTTGCCTGGCTACGAGCAGTACTTC
cdr3_aa: CASSLPGYEQYF
v_call: TRBV5-4
clone_size: .
d_call: .
j_call: TRBJ2-7

cdr3_nt: TGTGCCAGCAGCTTGGGGCCACTAGGAGCTAATGAAAAACTGTTTTTT
cdr3_aa: CASSLGPLGANEKLFF
v_call: TRBV5-6
clone_size: .
d_call: .
j_call: TRBJ1-4

cdr3_nt: TGTGCCAGCCACGGACAGGGCCTTGGGTATGGCTACACCTTC
cdr3_aa: CASHGQGLGYGYTF
v_call: TRBV5-6
clone_size: .
d_call: TRBD1
j_call: TRBJ1-2

cdr3_nt: TGTGCCAGCAGTTTGAATATGGCAACGGCCTACAATGAGCAGTTCTTC
cdr3_aa: CASSLNMATAYNEQFF
v_call: TRBV28
clone_size: .
d_call: .
j_call: TRBJ2-1

cdr3_nt: TGCGCCAGCTCCACTAGCGGATACTCCTACGAGCAGTACTTC
cdr3_aa: CASSTSGYSYEQYF
v_call: TRBV5-1
clone_size: .
d_call: TRBD2
j_call: TRBJ2-7

cdr3_nt: TGCGCCAGCAGCTCCCGAATCTCGGACAGGGTAAGCTACAATGAGCAGTTCTTC
cdr3_aa: CASSSRISDRVSYNEQFF
v_call: TRBV5-1
clone_size: .
d_call: TRBD1
j_call: TRBJ2-1

cdr3_nt: TGTGCCAGCAGGAAGGGAGGGCCGGCGGAGACCCAGTACTTC
cdr3_aa: CASRKGGPAETQYF
v_call: TRBV7-6
clone_size: .
d_call: TRBD2
j_call: TRBJ2-5

cdr3_nt: TGCAGCGTTAATAGCGGCCAAGAGACCCAGTACTTC
cdr3_aa: CSVNSGQETQYF
v_call: TRBV29-1
clone_size: .
d_call: .
j_call: TRBJ2-5

cdr3_nt: TGTGCCAGCAGCCAAGGCAGGGTCAGGCTCCGGGACGAGCAGTACTTC
cdr3_aa: CASSQGRVRLRDEQYF
v_call: TRBV14
clone_size: .
d_call: .
j_call: TRBJ2-7

cdr3_nt: TGCGCCAGCAGCCAAGAACATGATTCTAACTATGGCTACACCTTC
cdr3_aa: CASSQEHDSNYGYTF
v_call: TRBV4-3
clone_size: .
d_call: .
j_call: TRBJ1-2

cdr3_nt: TGTGCCAGCAGCTTAGTCCGATATCTTAGCGGAAGGACCCCAGATACGCAGTATTTT
cdr3_aa: CASSLVRYLSGRTPDTQYF
v_call: TRBV7-4
clone_size: .
d_call: .
j_call: TRBJ2-3

cdr3_nt: TGTGCCAGCATACGGGACACCCTCTCCTACGAGCAGTACTTC
cdr3_aa: CASIRDTLSYEQYF
v_call: TRBV6-1
clone_size: .
d_call: .
j_call: TRBJ2-7

cdr3_nt: TGTGCCAGCAGTTTGCTAGCGGGAGAAGCGGATACGCAGTATTTT
cdr3_aa: CASSLLAGEADTQYF
v_call: TRBV28
clone_size: .
d_call: TRBD2
j_call: TRBJ2-3

cdr3_nt: TGTGCCAGCAGTTACGGGTTAGCGGTGAATGAGCAGTTCTTC
cdr3_aa: CASSYGLAVNEQFF
v_call: TRBV6-5
clone_size: .
d_call: .
j_call: TRBJ2-1

cdr3_nt: TGTGCCAGCAGCTTCCGTGGAGGCTATGAAGCTTTCTTT
cdr3_aa: CASSFRGGYEAFF
v_call: TRBV7-2
clone_size: .
d_call: .
j_call: TRBJ1-1

cdr3_nt: TGCGCCAGCAGCCAAGATGGCGCAGGGGGCTCAAGCTATGGCTACACCTTC
cdr3_aa: CASSQDGAGGSSYGYTF
v_call: TRBV4-3
clone_size: .
d_call: TRBD1
j_call: TRBJ1-2

cdr3_nt: TGTGCCATCGCGGGAGCGAACACCGGGGAGCTGTTTTTT
cdr3_aa: CAIAGANTGELFF
v_call: TRBV10-3
clone_size: .
d_call: TRBD2
j_call: TRBJ2-2

cdr3_nt: TGTGCCAGCAGACCCGGACCCCCCAATCGCTACGAGCAGTACTTC
cdr3_aa: CASRPGPPNRYEQYF
v_call: TRBV27
clone_size: .
d_call: .
j_call: TRBJ2-7

cdr3_nt: TGTGCCAGCAGCTTGGCCGGCAGGTTAGCATTGGCCGGGGAGCTGTTTTTT
cdr3_aa: CASSLAGRLALAGELFF
v_call: TRBV5-4
clone_size: .
d_call: .
j_call: TRBJ2-2

cdr3_nt: TGTGCCAGCAGCCCGGGGCCCCATCTGAGTGGCTACACCTTC
cdr3_aa: CASSPGPHLSGYTF
v_call: TRBV7-9
clone_size: .
d_call: .
j_call: TRBJ1-2

cdr3_nt: TGTGCCATCAGTAAACGGGGCTCTCCGGGATCCAATGAGCAGTTCTTC
cdr3_aa: CAISKRGSPGSNEQFF
v_call: TRBV10-3
clone_size: .
d_call: .
j_call: TRBJ2-1

cdr3_nt: TGTGCCAGCAGCTTGGTTTTGGGACTAGCGGGAGATACCCATGAGCAGTTCTTC
cdr3_aa: CASSLVLGLAGDTHEQFF
v_call: TRBV5-5
clone_size: .
d_call: TRBD2
j_call: TRBJ2-1

cdr3_nt: TGTGCCACCCGAGCCCACGGGTATGGCTACACCTTC
cdr3_aa: CATRAHGYGYTF
v_call: TRBV5-8
clone_size: .
d_call: .
j_call: TRBJ1-2

cdr3_nt: TGTGCCAGCAGTTCAGAATTGGGTAATCAGCCCCAGCATTTT
cdr3_aa: CASSSELGNQPQHF
v_call: TRBV2
clone_size: .
d_call: .
j_call: TRBJ1-5